The source of this T cell receptor (beta chain) is a study of cytomegalovirus exposure and HLA in healthy donors. The study ran its PCR with 60 Vbeta and 13 Jbeta primers. Clones were read by immunoSEQ multiplex PCR, and TCRdb kept only the in-frame ones, dropping some. The sample has around 140,000 clones, around 80% seen once; the top ten hold around 1.5%. Whole-study results and caveats: DRB1 had the most TCR associations and HLA-C the fewest, a later analysis found, with rates varying by HLA locus.

Concerning this clone itself: Its antigen is unidentified.

The V gene's germline CDR1 is LGHNA and CDR2 YNFKEQ. This CDR3 is built from 15 residues. The trim removed 0 bases at V and 5 bases at J, leaving 4 bases unmatched. V and J are TRBV4-2 and TRBJ2-1, with TRBD2 matching over 7 bases. The clonotype comes from a woman aged 18-29 years in good health and CMV-seronegative. The sample taken for sequencing was PBMCs. DNA of the CDR3: TGTGCCAGCAGCCAAGAGGGACGGGAGGACAATGAGCAGTTCTTC. Its translation: CASSQEGREDNEQFF.